This is a list of T cell receptor beta chains from one sample in a study of liver allograft versus peripheral blood T cells. TCRdb fed the reads into MiXCR, producing one record per CDR3 protein. Of over 10,000 distinct CDR3 sequences listed, under 20% are singletons. The receptors derive from a human patient who had a liver transplant. Some T cells may be graft donor cells. Both conserved end residues are part of each CDR3. Fields, in order: CDR3 protein, CDR3 DNA, D gene, clone size, V gene, J gene. D genes are given only for firm matches. Clone size appears in some rows only: once, few, many, or a class for an expanded clone.

CASSPGPSPNQPQHF	TGTGCCAGCAGCCCAGGACCCAGCCCCAATCAGCCCCAGCATTTT	.	few	TRBV5-4	TRBJ1-5
CASSPRATWDEQFF	TGTGCCAGTAGCCCCCGTGCAACGTGGGATGAGCAGTTCTTC	.	medium-sized	TRBV19	TRBJ2-1
CARRLDRPNEKLFF	TGTGCCAGAAGATTAGACAGGCCTAATGAAAAACTGTTTTTT	.	once	TRBV5-3	TRBJ1-4
CSARLSERGNNEQFF	TGCAGTGCTAGGCTTAGCGAGCGGGGCAACAATGAGCAGTTCTTC	TRBD2	few	TRBV20-1	TRBJ2-1
CSPRLPGETQYF	TGCAGCCCCCGCTTGCCGGGAGAGACCCAGTACTTC	.	medium-sized	TRBV29-1	TRBJ2-5
CASSGGTGDYNEQFF	TGTGCCAGCAGCGGTGGGACAGGGGATTACAATGAGCAGTTCTTC	TRBD1	many	TRBV5-6	TRBJ2-1
CSARDLAGGLYEQYF	TGCAGTGCTAGGGACCTAGCGGGAGGTTTGTACGAGCAGTACTTC	TRBD2	few	TRBV20-1	TRBJ2-7
CSVRQGETQYF	TGCAGCGTGAGACAGGGAGAGACCCAGTACTTC	TRBD1	medium-sized	TRBV29-1	TRBJ2-5
CASSWGVSNSPLHF	TGTGCCAGCAGCTGGGGGGTCTCTAATTCACCCCTCCACTTT	.	many	TRBV5-4	TRBJ1-6
CASSSRGGQTQYF	TGTGCCAGCAGCTCGAGGGGGGGACAGACCCAGTACTTC	.	.	TRBV5-4	TRBJ2-5
CSARENPGGTEAFF	TGCAGTGCTAGAGAAAATCCAGGGGGGACTGAAGCTTTCTTT	TRBD1	.	TRBV20-1	TRBJ1-1
CVSSLVGRRNTEAFF	TGTGTCAGCAGCTTGGTTGGTCGGAGGAACACTGAAGCTTTCTTT	.	.	TRBV5-4	TRBJ1-1
CASSFSRDQPQHF	TGTGCCAGCAGCTTTTCTAGGGATCAGCCCCAGCATTTT	.	few	TRBV7-2	TRBJ1-5
CAISESAGSTEAFF	TGTGCCATCAGTGAGTCGGCAGGGAGCACTGAAGCTTTCTTT	.	many	TRBV10-3	TRBJ1-1
CASSFPPQETQYF	TGTGCCAGCAGTTTCCCCCCCCAAGAGACCCAGTACTTC	.	.	TRBV28	TRBJ2-5
CSATPNRGLYSYEQYF	TGCAGTGCTACACCCAACAGAGGACTGTACTCCTACGAGCAGTACTTC	.	.	TRBV20-1	TRBJ2-7
CASSFTFSNTGELFF	TGTGCCAGCAGCTTTACCTTCAGCAACACCGGGGAGCTGTTTTTT	.	medium-sized	TRBV7-2	TRBJ2-2
CASSLASGRLYEQYF	TGTGCCAGCAGCTTAGCTAGCGGGCGGCTCTACGAGCAGTACTTC	TRBD2	many	TRBV11-2	TRBJ2-7
CASSLSSGPQPQHF	TGTGCCAGCAGCTTATCCTCGGGGCCTCAGCCCCAGCATTTT	.	many	TRBV7-2	TRBJ1-5
CASSITGANVLTF	TGTGCCAGTAGTATTACTGGGGCCAACGTCCTGACTTTC	.	many	TRBV19	TRBJ2-6
CASSQEETSGRIYEQYF	TGTGCCAGCAGCCAAGAAGAGACTAGCGGGAGGATCTACGAGCAGTACTTC	.	.	TRBV3-2	TRBJ2-7
CASGLGAGVDEQFF	TGTGCTAGTGGTTTGGGCGCGGGGGTGGATGAGCAGTTCTTC	TRBD2	.	TRBV12-5	TRBJ2-1
CASSEMGAGQAYEQYF	TGTGCCAGCAGTGAAATGGGGGCGGGACAAGCCTACGAGCAGTACTTC	.	many	TRBV6-1	TRBJ2-7
CASSPRWGAGELFF	TGTGCCAGCAGCCCCCGCTGGGGAGCAGGGGAGCTGTTTTTT	.	.	TRBV7-3	TRBJ2-2
CASSYSSVRDEAFF	TGTGCCAGCAGTTACTCGTCGGTCAGGGATGAAGCTTTCTTT	.	many	TRBV6-6	TRBJ1-1
CATKRTNEKLFF	TGTGCCACGAAAAGGACTAATGAAAAACTGTTTTTT	.	medium-sized	TRBV15	TRBJ1-4
CASSRREGPYNEQFF	TGTGCCAGCAGTCGGCGGGAGGGCCCTTACAATGAGCAGTTCTTC	TRBD2	.	TRBV7-3	TRBJ2-1
CASRSTNNQPQHF	TGTGCCAGCAGAAGCACTAACAATCAGCCCCAGCATTTT	.	many	TRBV6-1	TRBJ1-5
CASAQDSRGLAGVLGYEQYF	TGTGCTAGTGCCCAGGACAGTAGGGGACTAGCGGGAGTTCTGGGCTACGAGCAGTACTTC	TRBD2	few	TRBV12-3/TRBV12-4	TRBJ2-7
CASSTRTANNSPLHF	TGTGCCAGCAGCACGAGGACAGCTAACAATTCACCCCTCCACTTT	.	once	TRBV11-2	TRBJ1-6
CASSSGTSSSYNSPLHF	TGTGCCAGCAGTTCCGGGACATCGAGCTCCTATAATTCACCCCTCCACTTT	.	few	TRBV5-4	TRBJ1-6
CASSYQASSNSPLHF	TGTGCCAGCAGTTACCAAGCATCCTCTAATTCACCCCTCCACTTT	.	many	TRBV6-5	TRBJ1-6
CAISSPGQPYEQYF	TGTGCCATCAGTTCCCCGGGACAGCCGTACGAGCAGTACTTC	TRBD1	medium-sized	TRBV10-3	TRBJ2-7
CASRQGTDTQYF	TGTGCCAGCAGACAGGGGACAGATACGCAGTATTTT	TRBD1	many	TRBV7-2	TRBJ2-3
CASSGLAGVNTDTQYF	TGTGCCAGCAGTGGGTTAGCGGGAGTGAACACAGATACGCAGTATTTT	TRBD2	many	TRBV6-1	TRBJ2-3
CASSYMDRSSPLHF	TGTGCCAGCAGTTACATGGACCGGAGTTCACCCCTCCACTTT	.	few	TRBV6-2/TRBV6-3	TRBJ1-6
CASSLVGAGRNQPQHF	TGTGCCAGCAGTTTAGTGGGGGCGGGACGCAATCAGCCCCAGCATTTT	.	many	TRBV6-2/TRBV6-3	TRBJ1-5
CASNFQGRNQPQHF	TGTGCCAGTAATTTCCAGGGGAGAAATCAGCCCCAGCATTTT	.	few	TRBV19	TRBJ1-5
CASSTTGTSLNEQFF	TGTGCCAGTAGTACCACCGGGACTAGCCTCAATGAGCAGTTCTTC	TRBD2	few	TRBV19	TRBJ2-1
CASSFSGQNTEAFF	TGTGCCAGCAGTTTCTCGGGACAGAACACTGAAGCTTTCTTT	.	medium-sized	TRBV27	TRBJ1-1
CSVVGAGTEAFF	TGCAGCGTTGTGGGGGCAGGCACTGAAGCTTTCTTT	.	medium-sized	TRBV29-1	TRBJ1-1